Presented here are 14 T cell receptor beta chains from one specimen sequenced in a study of blood T cell repertoires in COVID-19. Here immunoSEQ multiplex PCR was the method, and the copy in TCRdb shows in-frame clones only, minus some. The profile shows about 400,000 clones, more than 85% of them singletons. Sequences were obtained from peripheral blood. The receptors originated from a human donor in a cohort sampled during active COVID-19.

This chain joins TRBV19 and TRBJ2-4; 12 bases align to TRBD2. Per germline, CDR1 LNHDA and CDR2 SQIVND (reference sequence). J lost 3 bases, V lost 4 bases, and 1 base had no gene match. This CDR3 is 15 amino acids long. DNA for the CDR3: TGTGCCAGTAGTAGGACTAGCGGGGACAAAAACATTCAGTACTTC. Encoded protein: CASSRTSGDKNIQYF.

The chain recombines TRBV23-1 with TRBJ1-5; perhaps TRBD1 as D (6 bases). TRBV23-1 is annotated as an ORF whose role is uncertain. The length of the CDR3 is 15 residues. The V end was cut by 4 bases, the J end by 2 bases, with 12 bases between. The CDR3 loop reads CASSRSPGGNQPQHF. The DNA of the CDR3 is TGCGCCAGCAGTCGAAGCCCAGGGGGCAATCAGCCCCAGCATTTT.

The V call is TRBV2, the J call TRBJ2-1; 10 bases agree with TRBD1. This CDR3 is 15 amino acids long. Trimming at V came to 7 bases and at J to 4 bases, leaving 7 bases not matched to a gene. Germline CDR1 SNHLY, CDR2 FYNNEI. The DNA of the CDR3 is TGTGCCAGCACTAGGGACAGGGGATCGTACAATGAGCAGTTCTTC. As protein: CASTRDRGSYNEQFF.

V usage is TRBV7-2 and J usage is TRBJ2-7; 9 bases align to TRBD1. V trimming: 5 bases; J trimming: 5 bases; junction bases outside the gene matches: 10. Germline V gene lookup returns CDR1 SGHTA and CDR2 FQGNSA. This CDR3 is 15 amino acids long. CDR3 region: CASSPGQGNRNEQYF. CDR3 in DNA: TGTGCCAGCAGCCCAGGACAGGGGAATAGGAACGAGCAGTACTTC. Full variable domain (missing parts from reference TRBV7-2 and TRBJ2-7): GAGVSQSPSNKVTEKGKDVELRCDPISGHTALYWYRQSLGQGLEFLIYFQGNSAPDKSGLPSDRFSAERTGGSVSTLTIQRTQQEDSAVYLCASSPGQGNRNEQYFGPGTRLTVT.

The CDR3 is CASSLRTNYNEQFF. As DNA, the CDR3 is TGCGCCAGCAGCCTCCGGACAAATTACAATGAGCAGTTCTTC. The chain links TRBV5-1 to TRBJ2-1; D might be TRBD1 (5 bases). Germline V gene sequence: CDR1 SGHRS, CDR2 YFSETQ. This CDR3 spans 14 amino acids. V was shortened by 4 bases and J by 4 bases, with 12 bases between the two germline ends.

This chain links TRBV7-3 with TRBJ2-1, with D possibly matching TRBD2 (7 bases). V lost 5 bases to trimming and J lost 6 bases, with 14 bases between them. This CDR3 contains 14 residues. The germline CDR1 and CDR2 sequences are SGHTA and FQGTGA. The CDR3 loop reads CASSPTGGFNEQFF. The CDR3 nucleotides read TGTGCCAGCAGCCCGACGGGGGGCTTCAATGAGCAGTTCTTC.

This sequence joins TRBV5-1 and TRBJ2-5, with 10 bases aligning to TRBD2. Germline V gene data show CDR1 as SGHRS and CDR2 as YFSETQ. J lost 2 bases, V lost 4 bases, and 8 bases had no gene match. The CDR3 sequence is 16 residues long. CDR3 coding DNA: TGCGCCAGCAGCACATCTAGCGGGAGTTATCAAGAGACCCAGTACTTC. It specifies CASSTSSGSYQETQYF.

The rearrangement joins TRBV5-1 to TRBJ1-1; D is perhaps TRBD1 (6 bases). The CDR3 is made up of 15 amino acids. CDR1 is SGHRS, CDR2 YFSETQ, per germline. Trimming took off 1 base at V and 5 bases at J, with 15 bases between the two ends. The CDR3 is CASSLSQGGWTEAFF. Here the CDR3 DNA reads TGCGCCAGCAGCTTGTCACAGGGTGGTTGGACTGAAGCTTTCTTT.

The genes are TRBV19 and TRBJ2-4; 8 bases fit TRBD1. CDR1 and CDR2 (germline): LNHDA, SQIVND (reference sequence). Trimming removed 4 bases from V and 8 bases from J; junction bases left unmatched: 7. The CDR3 is made up of 14 amino acids. The DNA for the CDR3 is TGTGCCAGTAGTAAACCAGGGGGCGGTGACATTCAGTACTTC. It is translated as CASSKPGGGDIQYF.

This chain joins TRBV30 and TRBJ1-2; 8 bases agree with TRBD1. CDR3 length: 11 amino acids. The germline gives CDR1 GTSNPN, CDR2 SVGIG (reference sequence). The trim removed 3 bases at V and 13 bases at J, leaving 7 bases unmatched. Here the CDR3 DNA reads TGTGCCTGGAGCGCGGACAGGGCCGTCACCTTC. Amino acids: CAWSADRAVTF.

The gene calls are TRBV27 and TRBJ2-2; tentatively, D is TRBD1 (5 bases). Germline CDR1 MNHEY, CDR2 SMNVEV (reference sequence). Trimming removed 4 bases from V and 11 bases from J, with 8 bases in between. The CDR3 has 11 amino acids. The CDR3 coding sequence is TGTGCCAGCAGTTCTAGGGGAGAGCTGTTTTTT. It translates to CASSSRGELFF.

In nucleotides, the CDR3 is TGCGCCAGCAGCGTGGGAGGAGGGGAGGACTATGGCTACACCTTC. It translates to CASSVGGGEDYGYTF. V usage is TRBV5-1 and J usage is TRBJ1-2, with D perhaps TRBD1 (5 bases). Deletions cut 4 bases from V and 3 bases from J, with 16 bases between. CDR3 length: 15 residues. Germline CDR1 is SGHRS and CDR2 is YFSETQ.

This rearrangement joins TRBV7-9 to TRBJ2-1; possible D gene TRBD2, 5 bases. The germline CDR1 and CDR2 sequences are SEHNR and FQNEAQ (reference sequence). CDR3 length equals 13 residues. The ends were cut back, 1 base at V and 9 bases at J, with 10 bases in the middle. CDR3 nucleotide sequence: TGTGCCAGCAGCTTAGTCGGGGTTCCTGAGCAGTTCTTC. Protein sequence: CASSLVGVPEQFF.

This chain links TRBV2 with TRBJ2-1; 9 bases map to TRBD2. Per germline, CDR1 SNHLY and CDR2 FYNNEI. This CDR3 is 15 amino acids long. Losses at the gene ends were 7 bases for V and 4 bases for J; bases not matched to a gene: 8. The CDR3 bases are TGTGCCAGCACCAACCGGGGACTAGCTTACAATGAGCAGTTCTTC. Amino acid sequence: CASTNRGLAYNEQFF.